Each of the 20 T cell receptor beta chains below was sequenced from the same sample in a study of multiple sclerosis patients with progressive multifocal leukoencephalopathy (dated by TCRdb to 2018 to 2020). The sample's time point label is to be understood as: less than 15 months of natalizumab therapy. The treatment or condition label of this sample denotes: on natalizumab therapy at sampling. Library construction relied on the immunoSEQ multiplex PCR assay. Here the immuneACCESS table is served through TCRdb, limited to in-frame sequences with V and J called. Missing clones are a known gap in these copies; in checked studies unresolved V genes cover under half, and the rest lacks a known reason. Counted in this sample were tens of thousands of clones; 90% of them appeared once. The leading ten clones occupy roughly 1.3% of the sample. Sequencing used PBMCs, obtained from a patient treated with natalizumab. The origin of the receptors is a human donor with multiple sclerosis.

The rearrangement joins TRBV30 to TRBJ1-2, with TRBD1 matching over 8 bases. There are 12 residues in the CDR3. After removal of 4 bases from V and 6 bases from J, the junction contained 4 bases not matched to a gene. Germline V lookup: CDR1 GTSNPN, CDR2 SVGIG (reference sequence). DNA for the CDR3: TGTGCCTGGACAGACAGGGGCGATGGCTACACCTTC. Its translation: CAWTDRGDGYTF.

The rearrangement joins TRBV6-5 to TRBJ2-7; TRBD1 might be the D (5 bases). V was pared by 5 bases and J by 8 bases, with 13 bases between. CDR3 length equals 12 residues. The germline CDR1 and CDR2 sequences are MNHEY and SVGAGI. CDR3 DNA sequence: TGTGCCAGCAGTGATAGCAGGGCGAAGCAGTACTTC. It specifies CASSDSRAKQYF.

The chain uses TRBV7-8 and TRBJ1-1; TRBD1 aligns across 7 bases. Germline lookup yields CDR1 SGHVS and CDR2 FQNEAQ. The CDR3 runs 12 residues. V dropped 5 bases and J dropped 6; count of bases not matched to a gene: 3. CDR3 in amino acids: CASSPGQAEAFF. CDR3 in DNA: TGTGCCAGCAGCCCAGGACAGGCTGAAGCTTTCTTT.

The CDR3 coding sequence is TGCGCCAGCAGCTTGGGACAGGGCTCTGGGGCCAACGTCCTGACTTTC. Translated: CASSLGQGSGANVLTF. The chain employs TRBV5-1 and TRBJ2-6, with 7 bases fitting TRBD1. The germline gives CDR1 SGHRS, CDR2 YFSETQ. Trimming removed 0 bases from V and 0 bases from J; junction bases left unmatched: 0. There are 16 residues in the CDR3.

The V and J genes are TRBV6-5 and TRBJ2-7, with D perhaps matching TRBD1 (5 bases). Trimming took 3 bases from V and 3 from J, leaving 9 bases between them. CDR3 length equals 13 residues. The germline gives CDR1 MNHEY, CDR2 SVGAGI. The CDR3 DNA is TGTGCCAGCAGTTATGCAGGGCTCTACGAGCAGTACTTC. This encodes CASSYAGLYEQYF.

V usage is TRBV28 and J usage is TRBJ1-1; D is ambiguous. Germline V gives CDR1 MDHEN, CDR2 SYDVKM. With 3 bases removed from V and 1 base from J, the gap between germline ends came to 6 bases. The CDR3 sequence is 13 residues long. CDR3 sequence reads: CASSFSRNTEAFF. CDR3 DNA sequence: TGTGCCAGCAGTTTCTCCCGGAACACTGAAGCTTTCTTT.

This clone was seen only once. The gene calls are TRBV7-8 and TRBJ1-5; 9 nucleotides line up with TRBD1. From germline, CDR1 is SGHVS and CDR2 FQNEAQ. The CDR3 contains 14 residues. V lost 1 base and J lost 11; bases outside the gene matches: 6. CDR3 nucleotides: TGTGCCAGCAGCTTAGATAGGACAGGGGATTCCCAGCATTTT. Translation gives CASSLDRTGDSQHF.

This clone was counted once. This chain connects TRBV9 to TRBJ2-6; D ambiguous. Trimming took 5 bases from V and 0 from J, leaving 6 bases between them. The CDR3 is made up of 14 amino acids. Germline lookup yields CDR1 SGDLS and CDR2 YYNGEE. CDR3 DNA: TGTGCCAGCAGTACCAGCTCTGGGGCCAACGTCCTGACTTTC. Protein sequence: CASSTSSGANVLTF.

The genes are TRBV5-1 and TRBJ2-3; D is possibly TRBD1 (5 bases). V lost 0 bases and J 0 bases, leaving 11 bases between the germline ends. Germline CDR1 and CDR2: SGHRS and YFSETQ. The CDR3 is made up of 16 amino acids. CDR3 sequence reads: CASSLAGFPSTDTQYF. DNA for the CDR3: TGCGCCAGCAGCTTGGCAGGGTTTCCTAGCACAGATACGCAGTATTTT.

The rearrangement joins TRBV15 to TRBJ1-2; D gene unclear. The V and J ends lost 5 bases and 2 bases respectively, with 6 bases between them. Germline V gives CDR1 LNHNV, CDR2 YYDKDF (reference sequence). This CDR3 spans 12 amino acids. Here the CDR3 reads CATSPPNYGYTF. DNA of the CDR3: TGTGCCACCAGCCCCCCGAACTATGGCTACACCTTC.

Details on this clone: Other DNA variants within this sample encode the same CDR3. V is TRBV6-4 and J is TRBJ2-3, with 12 bases that match TRBD2. The CDR3 extends over 16 amino acids. Unmatched junction bases numbered 2, after V lost 0 bases and J lost 4 bases. Germline V gene lookup returns CDR1 MRHNA and CDR2 SNTAGT. CDR3 residues: CASSDSASGGADTQYF. The CDR3 DNA follows: TGTGCCAGCAGTGACTCTGCTAGCGGGGGGGCAGATACGCAGTATTTT.

This chain uses TRBV6-6 with TRBJ1-2, with 8 bases matching TRBD1. From germline, CDR1 is MNHNY and CDR2 SVGAGI (reference sequence). J gave up 2 bases and V 2 bases, and 4 bases lay outside the gene matches. CDR3 length: 15 residues. The CDR3 loop is CASSYAGGSNYGYTF. Here the CDR3 DNA reads TGTGCCAGCAGTTACGCAGGGGGCTCAAACTATGGCTACACCTTC.

This rearrangement joins TRBV30 to TRBJ1-2; a possible D gene is TRBD1 (5 bases). The CDR3 sequence is 13 residues long. Trimming took off 2 bases at V and 4 bases at J, with 11 bases between the two ends. The germline gives CDR1 GTSNPN, CDR2 SVGIG (reference sequence). The DNA of the CDR3 is TGTGCCTGGAGTTGGTGGGGGGGCTATGGCTACACCTTC. Its translation: CAWSWWGGYGYTF.

The V call is TRBV2, the J call TRBJ1-4; the D gene is possibly TRBD1 (5 bases). Germline V gives CDR1 SNHLY, CDR2 FYNNEI. The CDR3 is made up of 15 amino acids. Trimming stripped 5 bases from V and 13 bases from J, with 23 bases between. CDR3 in amino acids: CASSPGVGVSKRLFF. The CDR3 region has the DNA TGTGCCAGCAGTCCCGGGGTGGGGGTGAGCAAGCGACTGTTTTTT.

This chain links TRBV19 with TRBJ1-1; no definite D call. The germline V and J ends were trimmed by 4 bases and 0 bases, with 12 bases remaining between them. Germline V gene lookup returns CDR1 LNHDA and CDR2 SQIVND (reference sequence). The CDR3 is made up of 15 amino acids. The CDR3 protein is CASSRIRGVNTEAFF. DNA for the CDR3: TGTGCCAGTAGTAGGATCCGCGGGGTGAACACTGAAGCTTTCTTT.

This rearrangement joins TRBV5-4 to TRBJ2-1; D not certain. Deletions cut 0 bases from V and 0 bases from J, with 7 bases between. Germline V lookup: CDR1 SGHNT, CDR2 YYREEE (reference sequence). The CDR3 length is 15 residues. CDR3 bases: TGTGCCAGCAGCTTGGGTGCCAGCTCCTACAATGAGCAGTTCTTC. This encodes CASSLGASSYNEQFF.

The chain uses TRBV4-3 and TRBJ2-3; 12 nucleotides match TRBD2. Looked up from germline, CDR1 is LGHNA and CDR2 is YSLEER. The CDR3 is made up of 20 amino acids. The V and J ends lost 3 bases and 0 bases, in that order; junction bases with no gene match: 13. The CDR3 bases are TGCGCCAGCAGCCACCGGGCGGGGGCTAGCGGGGGGGGTAGCACAGATACGCAGTATTTT. It codes for CASSHRAGASGGGSTDTQYF.

This chain uses TRBV6-6 with TRBJ1-3; a weak D match, TRBD1 (6 bases). V was trimmed by 7 bases and J by 0 bases, leaving 13 bases between them. The length of the CDR3 is 15 residues. Germline lookup yields CDR1 MNHNY and CDR2 SVGAGI (reference sequence). CDR3 region: CASINRAFSGNTIYF. CDR3 sequence (DNA): TGTGCCAGCATCAACAGGGCGTTCTCTGGAAACACCATATATTTT.

This chain joins TRBV14 and TRBJ2-5; the match to TRBD1 covers 10 bases. The J call may be wrong; the DNA end is better matched by TRBJ2-7. The germline CDR1 and CDR2 sequences are SGHDN and FVKESK. The CDR3 length is 15 residues. CDR3 in amino acids: CASSHRDRGTGEQYF. Written as DNA, the CDR3 is TGTGCCAGCAGCCACCGGGACAGGGGTACGGGCGAGCAGTACTTC.

The V and J genes are TRBV19 and TRBJ2-3; no firm D call. This CDR3 has 13 amino acids. The V and J ends lost 6 bases and 0 bases respectively, with 7 bases between them. Germline-derived CDR1 and CDR2 are LNHDA and SQIVND (reference sequence). CDR3 in DNA: TGTGCCAGTAGGTCGGCTAGCACAGATACGCAGTATTTT. It is translated as CASRSASTDTQYF.